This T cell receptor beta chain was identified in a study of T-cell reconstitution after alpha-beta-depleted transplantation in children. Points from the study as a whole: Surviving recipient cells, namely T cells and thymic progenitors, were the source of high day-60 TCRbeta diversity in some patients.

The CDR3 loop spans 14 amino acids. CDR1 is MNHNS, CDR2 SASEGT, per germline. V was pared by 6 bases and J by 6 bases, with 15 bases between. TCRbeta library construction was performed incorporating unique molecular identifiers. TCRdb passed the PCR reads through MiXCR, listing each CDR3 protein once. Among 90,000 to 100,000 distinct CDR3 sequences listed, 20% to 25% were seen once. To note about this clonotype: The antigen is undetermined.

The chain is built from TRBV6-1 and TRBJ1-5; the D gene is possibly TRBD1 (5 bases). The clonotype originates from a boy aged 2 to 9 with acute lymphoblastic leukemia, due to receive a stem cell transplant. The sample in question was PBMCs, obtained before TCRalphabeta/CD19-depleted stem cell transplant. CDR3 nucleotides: TGTGCCAGCAGGGGCGGCAGGGCAGGTCAGCCCCAGCATTTT. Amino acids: CASRGGRAGQPQHF.